Each of the 13 T cell receptor beta chains below was sequenced from the same sample in a study of OX40 agonist ivuxolimab in advanced cancers. Assay used: immunoSEQ multiplex PCR; TCRdb lists only in-frame clones, some missing. The sample consists of 45,000 or so clones, around nine tenths of them appearing once. Here the sequenced sample was CD4+ or CD8+ T cells sorted from blood, taken in a trial of the OX40 agonist ivuxolimab. The receptors here all came from an adult with an advanced solid tumor such as melanoma, head and neck, liver or kidney cancer.

The chain has TRBV6-5 and TRBJ2-7; 7 bases are a match to TRBD2. This CDR3 contains 14 residues. Trimming took 6 bases from V and 5 from J; bases not matched to a gene: 10. From germline, CDR1 is MNHEY and CDR2 SVGAGI. The CDR3 region is CASRGDYLANEQYF. CDR3 sequence (DNA): TGTGCCAGCAGGGGGGACTACCTTGCCAACGAGCAGTACTTC.

CDR3 nucleotide sequence: TGTGCCAGCAGCATCGGACTAGCGGGAGCCTACGAGCAGTACTTC. Its protein is CASSIGLAGAYEQYF. This rearrangement joins TRBV9 to TRBJ2-7, with 13 bases aligning to TRBD2. V trimming: 4 bases; J trimming: 2 bases; junction bases outside the gene matches: 3. The CDR3 has 15 amino acids. The germline V gene has CDR1 SGDLS and CDR2 YYNGEE. Variable domain in full (rest from reference TRBV9 and TRBJ2-7): DSGVTQTPKHLITATGQRVTLRCSPRSGDLSVYWYQQSLDQGLQFLIQYYNGEERAKGNILERFSAQQFPDLHSELNLSSLELGDSALYFCASSIGLAGAYEQYFGPGTRLTVT.

The rearrangement links TRBV30 to TRBJ2-1; 10 positions match TRBD2. V shed 4 bases, J shed 0 bases, and the junction held 12 bases outside the gene matches. In germline, CDR1 is GTSNPN, CDR2 SVGIG (reference sequence). The CDR3 spans 18 residues. Written as DNA, the CDR3 is TGTGCCTGGACCTCAGACGCTAGCGGGAGCCGCTCCTACAATGAGCAGTTCTTC. Translating gives CAWTSDASGSRSYNEQFF. Looking up the rest from reference TRBV30 and TRBJ2-1 gives the full variable domain: SQTIHQWPATLVQPVGSPLSLECTVEGTSNPNLYWYRQAAGRGLQLLFYSVGIGQISSEVPQNLSASRPQDRQFILSSKKLLLSDSGFYLCAWTSDASGSRSYNEQFFGPGTRLTVL.

Here the CDR3 reads CASSSVQVQPQHF. The DNA of the CDR3 is TGTGCCAGCAGTTCCGTACAGGTTCAGCCCCAGCATTTT. The rearrangement links TRBV28 to TRBJ1-5, with a weak D call TRBD1 (5 bases). The germline V gene encodes CDR1 MDHEN and CDR2 SYDVKM. V gave up 4 bases and J gave up 6 bases, with 10 bases separating them. The CDR3 has 13 amino acids.

The chain couples TRBV2 to TRBJ1-1; D might be TRBD1 (6 bases). Per the germline V gene, CDR1 is SNHLY and CDR2 is FYNNEI. The length of the CDR3 is 12 residues. The germline V and J ends were trimmed by 6 bases and 3 bases, with 8 bases remaining between them. CDR3 sequence reads: CASSQGYTEAFF. The CDR3 region has the DNA TGTGCCAGCAGCCAGGGGTACACTGAAGCTTTCTTT.

The rearrangement links TRBV11-3 to TRBJ1-1, with D hard to call. Germline-derived CDR1 and CDR2 are SGHNT and YENEEA. The CDR3 covers 13 residues. Trimming took off 7 bases at V and 4 bases at J, with 13 bases between the two ends. The CDR3 bases are TGTGCCAGCACGGTGAAAGAGGTCACTGAAGCTTTCTTT. Translating gives CASTVKEVTEAFF.

This clone was found a few times. The V call is TRBV5-1, the J call TRBJ2-5; no firm D call. The germline V and J ends were trimmed by 0 bases and 4 bases, with 10 bases remaining between them. The CDR3 consists of 14 residues. The germline V gene has CDR1 SGHRS and CDR2 YFSETQ. The CDR3 sequence: CASSLGTSGETQYF. CDR3 DNA: TGCGCCAGCAGCTTGGGTACGAGTGGAGAGACCCAGTACTTC.

This clone was detected a few times. The rearrangement joins TRBV28 to TRBJ1-5, with a weak D call TRBD1 (6 bases). V was trimmed by 5 bases and J by 6 bases, leaving 20 bases between them. The CDR3 extends over 16 amino acids. From germline, CDR1 is MDHEN and CDR2 SYDVKM. CDR3 nucleotide sequence: TGTGCCAGCAGTAAAGGCTGGATACAGGGAAGTCAGCCCCAGCATTTT. Protein: CASSKGWIQGSQPQHF.

V gene TRBV7-3 combines with J gene TRBJ2-6; D is perhaps TRBD1 or TRBD2 (5 bases each). V was clipped by 10 bases and J by 0 bases, with 13 bases between them. This CDR3 contains 15 residues. Per germline, CDR1 SGHTA and CDR2 FQGTGA. The chain's CDR3 is CATGTQGSGANVLTF. CDR3 nucleotides: TGTGCCACCGGGACGCAGGGCTCTGGGGCCAACGTCCTGACTTTC.

V usage is TRBV6-5 and J usage is TRBJ2-7, with D tentatively TRBD2 (5 bases). The CDR3 covers 12 residues. The germline V gene encodes CDR1 MNHEY and CDR2 SVGAGI. V was shortened by 10 bases and J by 4 bases, with 14 bases between the two germline ends. CDR3 in DNA: TGTGCCACTCACAGCGGAAATTACGAGCAGTACTTC. Protein product: CATHSGNYEQYF.

The chain joins TRBV7-6 to TRBJ2-1; the D gene is possibly TRBD1 (6 bases). The CDR3 is made up of 17 amino acids. Trimming shortened V by 3 bases and J by 2 bases, and 17 bases separated the two germline ends. The germline CDR1 and CDR2 sequences are SGHVS and FNYEAQ. Here the CDR3 DNA reads TGTGCCAGCAGCTTGAGGGCCTTGGGGACACCCTACAATGAGCAGTTCTTC. Its translation is CASSLRALGTPYNEQFF.

The chain uses TRBV18 and TRBJ1-5; D gene ambiguous. The CDR3 covers 16 residues. Germline-derived CDR1 and CDR2 are KGHSH and LQKENI. Trimming removed 1 base at V and 3 bases at J, with 13 bases between. The CDR3 loop is CASSPLGGTINQPQHF. In DNA form, the CDR3 reads TGTGCCAGCTCACCACTCGGCGGTACGATCAATCAGCCCCAGCATTTT.

This clone was seen a few times. The CDR3 nucleotides read TGTGCCAGCAGCAACCCGGGACAGACCCAAGAGACCCAGTACTTC. Translation: CASSNPGQTQETQYF. The rearrangement links TRBV21-1 to TRBJ2-5; the table names TRBD1, a call not compared with the DNA. TRBV21-1 is marked as a pseudogene. CDR3 size: 15 residues.